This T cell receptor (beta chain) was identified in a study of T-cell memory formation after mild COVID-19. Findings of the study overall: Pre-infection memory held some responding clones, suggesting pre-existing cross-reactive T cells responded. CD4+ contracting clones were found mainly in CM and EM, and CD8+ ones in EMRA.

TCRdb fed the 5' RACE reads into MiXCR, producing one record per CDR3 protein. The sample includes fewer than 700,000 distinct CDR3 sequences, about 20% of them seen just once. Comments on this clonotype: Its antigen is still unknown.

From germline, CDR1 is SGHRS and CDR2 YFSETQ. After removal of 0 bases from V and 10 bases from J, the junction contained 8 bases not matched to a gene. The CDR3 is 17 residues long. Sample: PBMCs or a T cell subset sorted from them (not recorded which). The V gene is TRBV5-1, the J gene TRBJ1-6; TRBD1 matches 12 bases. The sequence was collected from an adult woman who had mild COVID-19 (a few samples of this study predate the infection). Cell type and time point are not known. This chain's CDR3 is CASSLVGGQGAGSPLHF. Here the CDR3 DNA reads TGCGCCAGCAGCTTGGTCGGGGGACAGGGGGCTGGGTCACCCCTCCACTTT. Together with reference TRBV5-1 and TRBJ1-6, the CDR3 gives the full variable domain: KAGVTQTPRYLIKTRGQQVTLSCSPISGHRSVSWYQQTPGQGLQFLFEYFSETQRNKGNFPGRFSGRQFSNSRSEMNVSTLELGDSALYLCASSLVGGQGAGSPLHFGNGTRLTVT.